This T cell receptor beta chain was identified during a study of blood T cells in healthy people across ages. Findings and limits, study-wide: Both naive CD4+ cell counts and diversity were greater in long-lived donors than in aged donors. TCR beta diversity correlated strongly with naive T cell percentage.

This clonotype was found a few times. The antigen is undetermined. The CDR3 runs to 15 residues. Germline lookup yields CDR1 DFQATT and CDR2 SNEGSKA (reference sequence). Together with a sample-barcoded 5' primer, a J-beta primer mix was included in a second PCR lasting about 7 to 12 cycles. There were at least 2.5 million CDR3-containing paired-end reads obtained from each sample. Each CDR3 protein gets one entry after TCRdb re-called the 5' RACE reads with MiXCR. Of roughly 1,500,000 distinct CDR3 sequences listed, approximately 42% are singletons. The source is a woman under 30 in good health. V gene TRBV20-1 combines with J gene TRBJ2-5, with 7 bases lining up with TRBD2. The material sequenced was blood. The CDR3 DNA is TGCAGCTGCCGGGGGGTGGGGTCGTACCAAGAGACCCAGTACTTC. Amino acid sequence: CSCRGVGSYQETQYF.